A selection of T cell receptor beta chains follows, all from one sample in a study of blood T cell repertoires in COVID-19. TCRdb's table, derived via immunoSEQ multiplex PCR, lists solely in-frame clones and lacks some. This sample has hundreds of thousands of clones, with 70% to 90% found just once. The sample was peripheral blood. Receptors were obtained from a woman aged 40 to 49 who had recovered from COVID-19. Both conserved end residues are part of each CDR3. The D gene is left open where the match is weak. Expanded clones get a size class; other rows say once, few or many, or leave the size out.

j_call | clone_size | v_call | d_call | cdr3_aa | cdr3_nt
TRBJ2-5 | . | TRBV19 | . | CASSTPRGETQYF | TGTGCCAGTAGTACCCCCCGGGGGGAGACCCAGTACTTC
TRBJ1-2 | . | TRBV9 | . | CASSATGNYGYTF | TGTGCCAGCAGCGCCACAGGAAACTATGGCTACACCTTC
TRBJ1-1 | few | TRBV28 | . | CASSPGPSGAFF | TGTGCCAGCAGTCCCGGACCCTCGGGGGCTTTCTTT
TRBJ1-2 | few | TRBV5-4 | . | CASSLGGGGGYTF | TGTGCCAGCAGCCTGGGGGGGGGAGGCGGCTACACCTTC
TRBJ2-5 | . | TRBV11-3 | TRBD2 | CASSRRGTQETQYF | TGTGCCAGCAGCCGGCGGGGGACCCAAGAGACCCAGTACTTC
TRBJ2-3 | . | TRBV18 | TRBD2 | CASSPTSGSPHTQYF | TGTGCCAGCTCACCTACTAGCGGGAGCCCCCATACGCAGTATTTT
TRBJ1-5 | once | TRBV24-1 | . | CATSDRAAGNQPQHF | TGTGCCACCAGTGATCGGGCTGCGGGGAATCAGCCCCAGCATTTT
TRBJ2-1 | . | TRBV27 | TRBD2 | CACRPSPSGSGEQFF | TGTGCCTGCAGGCCTTCCCCTAGCGGGAGCGGGGAGCAGTTCTTC
TRBJ2-1 | . | TRBV6-5 | TRBD1 | CASSYGAGGGEQFF | TGTGCCAGCAGTTACGGGGCAGGGGGCGGTGAGCAGTTCTTC
TRBJ1-1 | . | TRBV19 | TRBD1 | CASSPTGGGGTEAFF | TGTGCCAGTAGTCCTACAGGGGGCGGCGGCACTGAAGCTTTCTTT
TRBJ2-1 | . | TRBV4-3 | . | CASSHKWRGIGSYNEQFF | TGCGCCAGCAGCCACAAGTGGCGCGGGATTGGGTCCTACAATGAGCAGTTCTTC
TRBJ1-2 | . | TRBV10-3 | . | CAITGNYGYTF | TGTGCCATCACAGGGAACTATGGCTACACCTTC
TRBJ2-7 | . | TRBV4-2 | TRBD2 | CASSQERLAGAEQYF | TGTGCCAGCAGCCAAGAGCGGCTAGCGGGAGCCGAGCAGTACTTC
TRBJ2-1 | . | TRBV6-1 | TRBD1 | CASSEGERGRQFF | TGTGCCAGCAGTGAAGGGGAAAGGGGGCGGCAGTTCTTC